This T cell receptor (beta chain) was sequenced during a study of identical twins. TCRdb fed the 5' RACE reads into MiXCR, producing one record per CDR3 protein. The repertoire includes some 440,000 distinct CDR3 sequences, about 24% of them detected once, and about 2.9% sits in the top ten. The same specimen was also included in a second study, on T cells expressing NK-cell markers. That work states: The share of CD8+ T cells held by dominant NKG2C+ clonotypes was roughly 1.0-7.5% in 5 or 6 donors. Similarly, these clonotypes led the CD3+CD56-NKG2C+ fraction as well in a few donors.

The sample taken for sequencing was CD4+ T cells sorted from blood. This sequence was found in a woman aged 18 to 35 in good health.

The CDR3 loop is CATSSQTTGGGEQYF. In DNA, the CDR3 is TGTGCCACCAGCAGCCAAACGACAGGGGGCGGCGAGCAGTACTTC. The chain has TRBV15 and TRBJ2-7, with 10 bases matching TRBD1. Germline CDR1 LNHNV, CDR2 YYDKDF (reference sequence). This CDR3 comprises 15 residues. Trimming at V came to 3 bases and at J to 6 bases, leaving 8 bases not matched to a gene.